This paragraph covers one TCR beta chain sequence. Its antigen is unidentified. Repertoires were generated with immunoSEQ multiplex PCR, while TCRdb's copy carries only in-frame clones and drops some. The table includes around 100,000 clones, roughly 89% detected once. Germline CDR1 is MDHEN and CDR2 is SYDVKM. CDR3 length: 15 residues. V dropped 6 bases and J dropped 6; count of bases not matched to a gene: 8. The entry originates in a study of T cells in localized non-small cell lung cancer. Findings and limits, study-wide: Maximal T cell clonality occurred in uninvolved adjacent lung, with tumor ranking below it. Analysis by sequencing included only one tumor region, so heterogeneity remains possible. Appearance in adjacent lung was seen for a median roughly 56 of the top 100 tumor clones. A higher density of T cells in blood coincided with extended overall survival.

The receptor was derived from a man aged 35 to 70 with stage I squamous cell lung carcinoma. Material: peripheral blood, obtained before any cancer treatment. The chain is built from TRBV28 and TRBJ1-5; 10 bases fit TRBD1. The CDR3, as DNA: TGTGCCAGCAGCACGACAGGGGGCCTTGGTCAGCCCCAGCATTTT. This translates into CASSTTGGLGQPQHF.